The clone carrying this T cell receptor (beta chain) has a handful of counts. Its target is unknown. In the PCR, 60 Vbeta and 13 Jbeta primers were used. Only in-frame clones appear in the TCRdb table, and some are missing; sequencing was by immunoSEQ multiplex PCR. This table holds nearly 110,000 clones, more than 70% found once. Between the trimmed V and J ends, which lost 1 base and 6 bases, there was a span of 10 bases. This CDR3 spans 13 amino acids. Germline CDR1 SGHVS, CDR2 FNYEAQ. These data belong to a study of cytomegalovirus exposure and HLA in healthy donors. Whole-study results and caveats: Within a later analysis, the majority of CMV-associated TCR beta chains appeared HLA-restricted. CMV serostatus was the only immune exposure information that was available.

There were likely unrecorded immune exposures, though donors were nominally healthy when sampled. The chain uses TRBV7-6 and TRBJ2-7; possible D gene TRBD1, 5 bases. The clonotype was recovered from a man younger than 30 in good health and CMV-seronegative. Sequences were obtained from PBMCs. In DNA form, the CDR3 reads TGTGCCAGCAGCTTAGGTCCCCAGGGCGAGCAGTACTTC. Translating it yields CASSLGPQGEQYF.